A selection of T cell receptor beta chains follows, all from one sample in a study of a mutant IDH1 vaccine in newly diagnosed glioma. The method was immunoSEQ multiplex PCR; TCRdb's version includes in-frame clones alone and lacks a portion of them. This table has roughly 19,000 clones, around 82% appearing once. The antigens of these receptors remain unknown. The sample consisted of PBMCs, taken from a glioma patient whose treatment included an IDH1 peptide vaccine. The receptors shown here come from a man younger than 40 with glioma. CDR3s include the opening cysteine and the closing phenylalanine or tryptophan. The D gene is left open where the match is weak. A clone size is listed for some rows: how often the clone was seen (once, few, many), or a class if it is expanded.

clone size: -
J gene: TRBJ1-1
D gene: TRBD1
V gene: TRBV6-1
CDR3 protein: CASSASQGARTEAFF
CDR3 DNA: TGTGCCAGCAGTGCCTCCCAGGGGGCAAGGACTGAAGCTTTCTTT

clone size: once
J gene: TRBJ1-2
D gene: -
V gene: TRBV7-2
CDR3 protein: CASSLNLGSGYTF
CDR3 DNA: TGTGCCAGCAGCTTAAATCTGGGGTCAGGCTACACCTTC

clone size: -
J gene: TRBJ1-4
D gene: -
V gene: TRBV30
CDR3 protein: CAWSVGRGEKLFF
CDR3 DNA: TGTGCCTGGAGTGTGGGGCGCGGTGAAAAACTGTTTTTT

clone size: -
J gene: TRBJ2-1
D gene: TRBD2
V gene: TRBV5-1
CDR3 protein: CASSLSGGDEQFF
CDR3 DNA: TGCGCCAGCAGCTTGTCTGGGGGGGATGAGCAGTTCTTC

clone size: few
J gene: TRBJ2-1
D gene: -
V gene: TRBV6-1
CDR3 protein: CASSGGQLSLTLAYNEQFF
CDR3 DNA: TGTGCCAGCAGTGGGGGGCAGCTTTCCTTAACCCTGGCATACAATGAGCAGTTCTTC

clone size: -
J gene: TRBJ2-1
D gene: -
V gene: TRBV29-1
CDR3 protein: CSLLGASSYNEQFF
CDR3 DNA: TGCAGCTTACTGGGGGCAAGCTCCTACAATGAGCAGTTCTTC

clone size: -
J gene: TRBJ2-1
D gene: TRBD2
V gene: TRBV7-9
CDR3 protein: CASSQSGGDYNEQFF
CDR3 DNA: TGTGCCAGCAGCCAGAGCGGGGGTGACTACAATGAGCAGTTCTTC

clone size: once
J gene: TRBJ2-7
D gene: -
V gene: TRBV5-1
CDR3 protein: CASSLTRWNSYEQYF
CDR3 DNA: TGCGCCAGCAGCTTGACAAGGTGGAACTCCTACGAGCAGTACTTC

clone size: -
J gene: TRBJ2-7
D gene: -
V gene: TRBV5-1
CDR3 protein: CASSLEGVYEQYF
CDR3 DNA: TGCGCCAGCAGCTTGGAGGGAGTCTACGAGCAGTACTTC

clone size: -
J gene: TRBJ2-2
D gene: -
V gene: TRBV18
CDR3 protein: CASSPPVTGELFF
CDR3 DNA: TGTGCCAGCTCACCACCGGTCACCGGGGAGCTGTTTTTT

clone size: few
J gene: TRBJ1-1
D gene: -
V gene: TRBV18
CDR3 protein: CASSLDNTEAFF
CDR3 DNA: TGTGCCAGCTCACTAGATAACACTGAAGCTTTCTTT

clone size: -
J gene: TRBJ2-5
D gene: TRBD2
V gene: TRBV5-4
CDR3 protein: CASTWGAGENQETQYF
CDR3 DNA: TGTGCCAGCACCTGGGGAGCGGGAGAAAACCAAGAGACCCAGTACTTC

clone size: -
J gene: TRBJ2-1
D gene: TRBD2
V gene: TRBV30
CDR3 protein: CAWSGIAGGPVSYNEQFF
CDR3 DNA: TGTGCCTGGAGTGGCATAGCGGGAGGACCAGTCTCCTACAATGAGCAGTTCTTC

clone size: once
J gene: TRBJ2-3
D gene: TRBD2
V gene: TRBV4-1
CDR3 protein: CASSRRTSGSPDTQYF
CDR3 DNA: TGCGCCAGCAGCCGGCGGACTAGCGGAAGTCCGGATACGCAGTATTTT

clone size: -
J gene: TRBJ2-7
D gene: -
V gene: TRBV19
CDR3 protein: CASSSGTASYEQYF
CDR3 DNA: TGTGCCAGTAGTTCCGGGACCGCTTCCTACGAGCAGTACTTC

clone size: once
J gene: TRBJ2-3
D gene: -
V gene: TRBV18
CDR3 protein: CASSPPLEREGVDTQYF
CDR3 DNA: TGTGCCAGCTCACCCCCCTTAGAGCGAGAGGGGGTAGATACGCAGTATTTT

clone size: few
J gene: TRBJ2-7
D gene: -
V gene: TRBV5-1
CDR3 protein: CASSLGREGSYEQYF
CDR3 DNA: TGCGCCAGCAGCTTGGGGAGAGAAGGCTCCTACGAGCAGTACTTC

clone size: few
J gene: TRBJ1-5
D gene: -
V gene: TRBV6-5
CDR3 protein: CASSDRFMQPQHF
CDR3 DNA: TGTGCCAGCAGCGACAGGTTCATGCAGCCCCAGCATTTT

clone size: -
J gene: TRBJ2-6
D gene: -
V gene: TRBV6-5
CDR3 protein: CASWRSGANVLTF
CDR3 DNA: TGTGCCAGCTGGAGGTCTGGGGCCAACGTCCTGACTTTC

clone size: -
J gene: TRBJ2-7
D gene: -
V gene: TRBV7-9
CDR3 protein: CASSLEGLGQYF
CDR3 DNA: TGTGCCAGCAGCTTAGAGGGGTTAGGGCAGTACTTC

clone size: -
J gene: TRBJ1-3
D gene: TRBD1
V gene: TRBV5-6
CDR3 protein: CASSFQGRGRVGNTIYF
CDR3 DNA: TGTGCCAGCAGTTTCCAGGGCAGGGGGCGAGTTGGAAACACCATATATTTT

clone size: few
J gene: TRBJ2-1
D gene: TRBD2
V gene: TRBV6-6
CDR3 protein: CASRPTSGDYNEQFF
CDR3 DNA: TGTGCCAGCAGACCAACTAGCGGTGATTACAATGAGCAGTTCTTC